This T cell receptor (beta chain) stems from a study of blood T cells in healthy people across ages. At the level of the study: T cells yielded about one barcoded beta molecule per two cells through template switching.

This clonotype was observed at least ten times. The CDR3 has 13 residues. Germline V CDR1 and CDR2: MDHEN, SYDVKM. With 2 bases removed from V and 5 bases from J, the gap between germline ends came to 9 bases. For the second PCR, which ran for about 6 to 11 cycles, a sample-barcoded 5' primer and a J-beta primer mix were used. TCRdb reprocessed the 5' RACE reads via MiXCR and lists one record per CDR3 protein. The sample contains roughly 2 million distinct CDR3 sequences, around half of which appear only once. Sequencing was done on a sample of blood. The receptor was isolated from a woman aged 40 to 55 in good health. This chain uses TRBV28 with TRBJ1-2; D ambiguous. The CDR3 DNA reads TGTGCCAGCAGTTTAAATCTAGGGTATGGCTACACCTTC. Its protein product is CASSLNLGYGYTF.